This TCR beta chain comes out of a study of blood T cell repertoires in COVID-19. CDR1 is SEHNR, CDR2 FQNEAQ, per germline (reference sequence). V gave up 1 base and J gave up 6 bases, with 13 bases separating them. This CDR3 contains 15 residues. The method was immunoSEQ multiplex PCR; TCRdb's version includes in-frame clones alone and lacks a portion of them. The sample lists 130,000 or so clones, 81% occurring once. Sequenced material: peripheral blood. The receptor was derived from a woman in her fifties or sixties with active or convalescent COVID-19. The chain links TRBV7-9 to TRBJ2-1; D is uncertain. CDR3 DNA: TGTGCCAGCAGCTTAGGGCTAGGTCGAAGCAATGAGCAGTTCTTC. Translation: CASSLGLGRSNEQFF.